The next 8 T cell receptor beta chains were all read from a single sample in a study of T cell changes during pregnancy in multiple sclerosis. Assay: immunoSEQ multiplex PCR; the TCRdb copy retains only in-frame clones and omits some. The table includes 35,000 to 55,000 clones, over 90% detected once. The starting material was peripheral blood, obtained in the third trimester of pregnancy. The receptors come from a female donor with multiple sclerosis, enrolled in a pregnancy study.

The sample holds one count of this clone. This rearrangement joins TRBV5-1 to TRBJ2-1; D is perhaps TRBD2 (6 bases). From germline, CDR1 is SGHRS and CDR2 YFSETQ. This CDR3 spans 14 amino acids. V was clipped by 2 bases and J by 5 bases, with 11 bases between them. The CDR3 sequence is CASSFGGTDNEQFF. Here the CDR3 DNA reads TGCGCCAGCAGCTTCGGCGGGACGGACAATGAGCAGTTCTTC.

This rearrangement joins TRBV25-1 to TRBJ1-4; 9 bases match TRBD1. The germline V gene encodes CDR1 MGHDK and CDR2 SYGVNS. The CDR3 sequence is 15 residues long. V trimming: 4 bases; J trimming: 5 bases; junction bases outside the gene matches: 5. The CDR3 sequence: CASSAGTGNNEKLFF. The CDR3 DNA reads TGTGCCAGCAGTGCTGGGACAGGGAACAATGAAAAACTGTTTTTT.

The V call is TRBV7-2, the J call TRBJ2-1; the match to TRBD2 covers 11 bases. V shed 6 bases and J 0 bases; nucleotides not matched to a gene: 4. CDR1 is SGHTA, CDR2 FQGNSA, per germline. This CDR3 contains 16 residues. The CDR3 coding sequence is TGTGCCAGCAGGCTGACTAGCGGGAACTCCTACAATGAGCAGTTCTTC. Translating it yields CASRLTSGNSYNEQFF.

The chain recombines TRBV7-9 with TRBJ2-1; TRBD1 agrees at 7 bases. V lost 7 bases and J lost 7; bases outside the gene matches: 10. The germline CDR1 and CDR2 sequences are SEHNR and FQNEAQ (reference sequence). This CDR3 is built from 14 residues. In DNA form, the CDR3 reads TGTGCCAGCACTACGACAGGGCGAAGGAATGAGCAGTTCTTC. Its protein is CASTTTGRRNEQFF.

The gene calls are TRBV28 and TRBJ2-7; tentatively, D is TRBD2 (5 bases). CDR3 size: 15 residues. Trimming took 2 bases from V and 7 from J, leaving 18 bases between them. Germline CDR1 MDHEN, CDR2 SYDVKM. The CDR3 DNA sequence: TGTGCCAGCAGTTTACCCCTAGGAGATACGGGGGAGCAGTACTTC. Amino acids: CASSLPLGDTGEQYF.

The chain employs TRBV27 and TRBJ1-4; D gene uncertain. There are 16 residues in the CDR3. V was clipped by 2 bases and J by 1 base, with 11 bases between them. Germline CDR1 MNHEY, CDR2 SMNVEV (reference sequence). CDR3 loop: CASSLEAPLTNEKLFF. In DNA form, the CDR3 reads TGTGCCAGCAGTTTAGAAGCTCCTCTAACTAATGAAAAACTGTTTTTT.

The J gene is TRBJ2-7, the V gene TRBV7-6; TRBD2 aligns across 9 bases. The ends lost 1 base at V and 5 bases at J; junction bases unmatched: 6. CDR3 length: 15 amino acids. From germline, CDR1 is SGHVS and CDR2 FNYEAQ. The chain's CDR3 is CASSLDGSGSNEQYF. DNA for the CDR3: TGTGCCAGCAGCTTAGATGGTAGCGGGAGCAACGAGCAGTACTTC. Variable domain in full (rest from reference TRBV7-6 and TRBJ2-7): GAGVSQSPRYKVTKRGQDVALRCDPISGHVSLYWYRQALGQGPEFLTYFNYEAQQDKSGLPNDRFSAERPEGSISTLTIQRTEQRDSAMYRCASSLDGSGSNEQYFGPGTRLTVT.

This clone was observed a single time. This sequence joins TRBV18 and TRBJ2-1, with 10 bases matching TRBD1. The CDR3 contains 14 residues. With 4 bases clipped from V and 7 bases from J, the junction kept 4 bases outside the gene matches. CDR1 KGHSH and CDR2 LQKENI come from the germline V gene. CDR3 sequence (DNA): TGTGCCAGCTCACGGGGACAGGGGAAGAATGAGCAGTTCTTC. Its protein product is CASSRGQGKNEQFF.